Below are 4 T cell receptor beta chains sequenced from a single sample in a study of blood T cells in healthy people across ages. Next came a second PCR, run for about 6 to 12 cycles, which used a sample-barcoded 5' primer along with a J-beta primer mix. TCRdb independently ran MiXCR on the 5' RACE reads; one entry per CDR3 protein. This sample has just over 1 million distinct CDR3 sequences; 40% to 55% occur once, and the top ten carry approximately 20%. Sequences were obtained from blood. All receptors derive from a woman aged 55 to 70 in good health.

The gene calls are TRBV28 and TRBJ2-4, with D maybe TRBD1 (6 bases). The CDR3 totals 15 residues. V lost 6 bases and J lost 0, with 12 bases in between. The V gene's germline CDR1 is MDHEN and CDR2 SYDVKM. This chain's CDR3 is CASSRGPLAKNIQYF. CDR3 bases: TGTGCCAGCAGCAGGGGACCCCTAGCCAAAAACATTCAGTACTTC.

This clonotype was counted only a few times. The chain joins TRBV10-3 to TRBJ2-1; 7 bases are shared with TRBD2. Trimming at V came to 4 bases and at J to 6 bases, leaving 15 bases not matched to a gene. Germline V gene lookup returns CDR1 ENHRY and CDR2 SYGVKD. The CDR3 totals 17 residues. The CDR3 nucleotides are TGTGCCATCAGTGCCTCCCGGGCGGGAGCGGGGTCCAATGAGCAGTTCTTC. This translates into CAISASRAGAGSNEQFF.

The J gene is TRBJ2-3, the V gene TRBV20-1; 8 bases map to TRBD1. The germline gives CDR1 DFQATT, CDR2 SNEGSKA (reference sequence). After removal of 2 bases from V and 7 bases from J, the junction contained 14 bases not matched to a gene. The CDR3 length is 16 residues. In nucleotides, the CDR3 is TGCAGTGCTAGACCGGACAGGGCGGAGGGTTGGAATACGCAGTATTTT. Protein: CSARPDRAEGWNTQYF.

This clonotype appeared a few times. The rearrangement uses TRBV4-1 and TRBJ2-3, with TRBD2 matching 11 bases. Germline CDR1 MGHRA, CDR2 YSYEKL. V lost 9 bases, J lost 5 bases, and 7 bases stayed unmatched. CDR3 size: 14 residues. CDR3 sequence: CASRIAGGQDTQYF. CDR3 in DNA: TGCGCCAGTAGAATAGCGGGAGGGCAAGATACGCAGTATTTT.